A single sample is the source of the 2 T cell receptor beta chains below, sequenced in a study of T cells after yellow fever vaccination. MiXCR, applied by TCRdb to the 5' RACE reads, yields one record per CDR3 protein. In the table there are 200,000 to 300,000 distinct CDR3 sequences, 10% to 15% of which are singletons. Material: CD4+ T cells sorted from PBMCs, obtained 45 days after the yellow fever booster vaccination. The receptors come from a man aged 30-40 years who received the YFV17D yellow fever vaccine.

This clonotype has a count of ten or more. The genes are TRBV7-9 and TRBJ2-1, with a possible D match to TRBD2 (5 bases). Looked up from germline, CDR1 is SEHNR and CDR2 is FQNEAQ (reference sequence). V lost 3 bases to trimming and J lost 5 bases, with 8 bases between them. CDR3 length: 13 residues. CDR3 sequence reads: CASSFGLDNEQFF. CDR3 coding DNA: TGTGCCAGCAGCTTTGGACTCGACAATGAGCAGTTCTTC.

This clonotype has at least ten counts. The genes are TRBV29-1 and TRBJ2-7; a possible D gene is TRBD1 (6 bases). CDR3 length: 14 residues. CDR1 and CDR2 from the germline V gene are SQVTM and ANQGSEA. Trimming took off 6 bases at V and 1 base at J, with 16 bases between the two ends. CDR3 residues: CSVRTDPTSYEQYF. The CDR3 nucleotides are TGCAGCGTCCGGACAGATCCGACTTCCTACGAGCAGTACTTC.